This T cell receptor beta chain came from a study of CD8+ T cells in alopecia areata. RNA, once extracted, was reverse transcribed into cDNA for use as the sequencing template. The data were produced by immunoSEQ multiplex PCR, yet TCRdb's version contains in-frame clones alone and is incomplete. The sample includes some 190,000 clones, approximately 61% of them seen just once. Stated treatment: oral pan-JAK inhibitor, 5-10 mg twice daily. This CDR3 is built from 14 residues. V was clipped by 4 bases and J by 2 bases, with 11 bases between them. Germline CDR1 and CDR2: SGHRS and YFSETQ. J is TRBJ2-3 and V is TRBV5-1; D may correspond to TRBD1 or TRBD2 (5 bases each). The clonotype was recovered from a human donor with alopecia areata. The source was CD4+ T cells sorted from blood, collected at week 24, from a patient treated with tofacitinib. This CDR3 is CASSRGGFTDTQYF. The CDR3 coding sequence is TGCGCCAGCAGCCGTGGGGGTTTCACAGATACGCAGTATTTT.